Below are 10 T cell receptor beta chains sequenced from a single sample in a study of T cell repertoires in cytomegalovirus infection. For these TCRs, the target antigens are not known. MiXCR was run by TCRdb on the reads, yielding one entry per CDR3 protein. The sample shows a few hundred thousand distinct CDR3 sequences, 25% to 35% of them seen only once. Sequencing used cultured PBMCs, obtained from culture after CMV antigen stimulation. These receptors originate from a human donor in good health (CMV status not recorded). Some clones in this sample may be carry-over from other donors' samples.

V usage is TRBV20-1 and J usage is TRBJ1-1; D gene unclear. Germline assignment: CDR1 DFQATT and CDR2 SNEGSKA (reference sequence). V lost 5 bases to trimming and J lost 7 bases, with 17 bases between them. CDR3 size: 13 residues. The CDR3, as DNA: TGCAGTGCTTCTATCAATGCGAGGGTTGAAGCTTTCTTT. This sequence encodes CSASINARVEAFF.

This clonotype has more than one count but fewer than ten. The CDR3 loop reads CASTKRESADTQYF. The CDR3, as DNA: TGTGCCAGCACCAAGCGGGAGAGCGCAGATACGCAGTATTTT. This sequence joins TRBV28 and TRBJ2-3, with 8 nucleotides matching TRBD2. Germline V gene data show CDR1 as MDHEN and CDR2 as SYDVKM. The CDR3 sequence is 14 residues long. With V trimmed by 7 bases and J by 4 bases, 7 bases remained unmatched.

This clonotype was observed many times. DNA for the CDR3: TGTGCCAGCAGCCATTACTTTCCGGGACAGGGACTGACAAAGGCCAACGTCCTGACTTTC. It encodes CASSHYFPGQGLTKANVLTF. The rearrangement links TRBV12-3 or TRBV12-4 to TRBJ2-6, with 9 nucleotides matching TRBD1. V shed 6 bases, J shed 6 bases, and the junction held 21 bases outside the gene matches. This CDR3 is built from 20 residues.

This clonotype was seen more than once but under ten times. The CDR3 loop reads CASSFRDRVRNYGYTF. The CDR3 DNA sequence: TGTGCCAGCAGCTTCCGGGACAGGGTCAGAAACTATGGCTACACCTTC. This chain joins TRBV5-6 and TRBJ1-2; 9 positions match TRBD1. V shed 2 bases, J shed 2 bases, and the junction held 7 bases outside the gene matches. The CDR3 is made up of 16 amino acids. Germline CDR1 reads SGHDT; CDR2 reads YYEEEE.

This clonotype occurred a few times. This rearrangement joins TRBV2 to TRBJ1-5; D not certain. Germline values: CDR1 SNHLY, CDR2 FYNNEI. Deletions cut 6 bases from V and 5 bases from J, with 11 bases between. The CDR3 consists of 13 residues. This chain's CDR3 is CASRREEHQPQHF. CDR3 bases: TGTGCCAGCAGGAGGGAAGAGCATCAGCCCCAGCATTTT.

V and J are TRBV6-2 or TRBV6-3 and TRBJ2-2, with D unresolved. CDR1 is MNHEY, CDR2 SVGEGT, per germline. This CDR3 has 13 amino acids. V dropped 6 bases and J dropped 2 bases, with 7 bases sitting between them. The CDR3 sequence is CASRNGNTGELFF. The CDR3 DNA is TGTGCCAGCAGAAACGGTAACACCGGGGAGCTGTTTTTT.

The count of this clonotype is one. The chain links TRBV6-4 to TRBJ2-5; a possible D gene is TRBD1 (6 bases). Germline CDR1 reads MRHNA; CDR2 reads SNTAGT. V lost 11 bases and J lost 4, with 14 bases in between. This CDR3 is built from 12 residues. In DNA, the CDR3 is TGTGCCGTATGGGGGCGGAGAGAGACCCAGTACTTC. Translated, it gives CAVWGRRETQYF.

This clonotype was seen more than once but under ten times. The V gene is TRBV5-4, the J gene TRBJ2-7, with TRBD1 identical over 8 bases. CDR1 is SGHNT and CDR2 is YYREEE in the germline V gene (reference sequence). The CDR3 is made up of 14 amino acids. Unmatched junction bases numbered 8, after V lost 4 bases and J lost 5 bases. CDR3 DNA: TGTGCCAGCAGCCCCGGACAGGGTCGCGACGAGCAGTACTTC. It translates to CASSPGQGRDEQYF.

In this sample, this clonotype turned up many times. The CDR3, as DNA: TGTGCCAGTAGTGAAAGGGGCAGAACAGATACGCAGTATTTT. It encodes CASSERGRTDTQYF. The V gene is TRBV19, the J gene TRBJ2-3; a weak D match, TRBD1 (5 bases). The V gene lost 5 bases and the J gene lost 3 bases, with 12 bases spanning the gap. Germline V gene lookup returns CDR1 LNHDA and CDR2 SQIVND (reference sequence). The CDR3 runs 14 residues.

The chain carries TRBV7-9 and TRBJ2-2, with D possibly matching TRBD1 (6 bases). This CDR3 region has 16 residues. Between the trimmed V and J ends, which lost 6 bases and 3 bases, there was a span of 17 bases. The germline V gene has CDR1 SEHNR and CDR2 FQNEAQ (reference sequence). The CDR3 spells CASSARPGQHTGELFF. In DNA form, the CDR3 reads TGTGCCAGCAGTGCTAGACCGGGACAACACACCGGGGAGCTGTTTTTT.